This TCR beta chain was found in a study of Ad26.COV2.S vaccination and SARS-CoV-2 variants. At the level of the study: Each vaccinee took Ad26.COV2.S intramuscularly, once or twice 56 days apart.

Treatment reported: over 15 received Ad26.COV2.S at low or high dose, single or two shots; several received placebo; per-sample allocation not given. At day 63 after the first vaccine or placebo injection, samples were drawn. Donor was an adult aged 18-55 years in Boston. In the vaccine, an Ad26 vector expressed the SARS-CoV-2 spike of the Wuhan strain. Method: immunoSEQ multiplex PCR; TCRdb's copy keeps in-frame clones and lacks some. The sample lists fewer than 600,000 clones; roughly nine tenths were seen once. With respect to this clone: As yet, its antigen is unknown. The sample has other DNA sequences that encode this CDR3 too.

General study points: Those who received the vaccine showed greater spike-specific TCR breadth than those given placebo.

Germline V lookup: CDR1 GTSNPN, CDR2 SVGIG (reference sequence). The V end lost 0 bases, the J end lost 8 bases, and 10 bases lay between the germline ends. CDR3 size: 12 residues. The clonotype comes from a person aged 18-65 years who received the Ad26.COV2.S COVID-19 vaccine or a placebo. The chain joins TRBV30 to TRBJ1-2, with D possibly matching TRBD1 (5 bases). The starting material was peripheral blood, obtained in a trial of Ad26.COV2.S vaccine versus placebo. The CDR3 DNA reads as TGTGCCTGGAGTGTGGGGGGTAGAGGCTACACCTTC. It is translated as CAWSVGGRGYTF.